This TCR beta chain came from a study of shared clonotypes between healthy human individuals. Profiling relied on immunoSEQ multiplex PCR, and the TCRdb table lists in-frame clones only, not all of them. The sample lists 550,000 to 600,000 clones; 70% to 80% were seen once. A remark on this clone: Antigen: not known.

The germline CDR1 and CDR2 sequences are SNHLY and FYNNEI. The CDR3 runs 13 residues. Trimming shortened V by 10 bases and J by 4 bases, and 17 bases separated the two germline ends. Study observations and caveats: Investigators collected only blood, and repertoires in tissues likely differ.

The TCR comes from a woman between 35 and 50 years old in good health. Some clones in this sample may be carry-over from other donors' samples. This chain uses TRBV2 with TRBJ2-7; D possibly corresponds to TRBD2 (6 bases). Input material: PBMCs. The CDR3 nucleotides are TGTGCCACTTCAGGGTGGGGGAGGTACGAGCAGTACTTC. Its translation is CATSGWGRYEQYF. Using reference TRBV2 and TRBJ2-7 for the parts outside the CDR3, the full variable domain is EPEVTQTPSHQVTQMGQEVILRCVPISNHLYFYWYRQILGQKVEFLVSFYNNEISEKSEIFDDQFSVERPDGSNFTLKIRSTKLEDSAMYFCATSGWGRYEQYFGPGTRLTVT.